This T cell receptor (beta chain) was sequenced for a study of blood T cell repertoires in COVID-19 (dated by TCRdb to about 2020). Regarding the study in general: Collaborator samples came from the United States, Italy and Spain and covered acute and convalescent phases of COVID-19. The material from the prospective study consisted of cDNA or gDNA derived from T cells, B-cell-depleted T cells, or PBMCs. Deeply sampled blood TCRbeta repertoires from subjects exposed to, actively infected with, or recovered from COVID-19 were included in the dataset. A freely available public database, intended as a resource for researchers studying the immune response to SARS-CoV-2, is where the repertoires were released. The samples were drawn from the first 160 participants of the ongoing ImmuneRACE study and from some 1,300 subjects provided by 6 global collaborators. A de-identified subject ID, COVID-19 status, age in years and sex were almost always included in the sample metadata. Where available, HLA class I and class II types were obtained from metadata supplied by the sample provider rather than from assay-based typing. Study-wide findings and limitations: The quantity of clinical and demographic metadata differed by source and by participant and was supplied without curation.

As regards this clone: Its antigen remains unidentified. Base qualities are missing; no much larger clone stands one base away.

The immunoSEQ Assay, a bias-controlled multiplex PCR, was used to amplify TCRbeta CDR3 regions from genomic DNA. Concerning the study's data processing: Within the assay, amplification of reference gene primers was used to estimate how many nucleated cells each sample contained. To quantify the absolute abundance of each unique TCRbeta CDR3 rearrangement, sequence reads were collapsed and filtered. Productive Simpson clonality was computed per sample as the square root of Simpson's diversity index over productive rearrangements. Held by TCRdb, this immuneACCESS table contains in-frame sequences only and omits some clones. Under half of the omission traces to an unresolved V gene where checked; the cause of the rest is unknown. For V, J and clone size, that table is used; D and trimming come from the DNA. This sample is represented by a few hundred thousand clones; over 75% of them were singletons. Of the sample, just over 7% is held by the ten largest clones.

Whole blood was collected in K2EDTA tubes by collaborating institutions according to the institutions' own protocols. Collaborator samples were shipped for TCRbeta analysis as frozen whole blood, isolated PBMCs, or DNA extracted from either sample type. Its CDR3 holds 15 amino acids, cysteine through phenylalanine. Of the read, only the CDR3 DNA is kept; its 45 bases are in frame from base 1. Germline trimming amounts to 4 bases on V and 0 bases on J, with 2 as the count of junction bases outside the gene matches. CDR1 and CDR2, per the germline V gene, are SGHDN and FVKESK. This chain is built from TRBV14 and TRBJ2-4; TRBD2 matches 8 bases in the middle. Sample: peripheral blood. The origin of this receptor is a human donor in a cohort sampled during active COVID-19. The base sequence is TGTGCCAGCAGCCCGGGGGGGTTAGCCAAAAACATTCAGTACTTC. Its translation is CASSPGGLAKNIQYF.